Presented here are 25 T cell receptor beta chains from one specimen sequenced in a study of blood T cell repertoires in COVID-19. Assay: immunoSEQ multiplex PCR; the TCRdb copy retains only in-frame clones and omits some. The table records approximately 160,000 clones, 84% of them present only once. The sample consisted of peripheral blood. The source is a man younger than 35 with active or convalescent COVID-19.

This clone has a handful of counts. The chain links TRBV27 to TRBJ2-7; D is unclear. Trimming removed 5 bases from V and 7 bases from J, with 12 bases in between. The length of the CDR3 is 12 residues. From germline, CDR1 is MNHEY and CDR2 SMNVEV (reference sequence). The CDR3 DNA reads TGTGCCAGCAGTCCTCTGCGTCGAGAGCAGTACTTC. It encodes CASSPLRREQYF.

The chain carries TRBV7-2 and TRBJ2-7; TRBD2 matches 8 bases. This CDR3 region has 15 residues. The V gene's germline CDR1 is SGHTA and CDR2 FQGNSA. The junction had 6 bases not matched to a gene; V was cut back by 1 base and J by 4 bases. The CDR3 nucleotides read TGTGCCAGCAGCTTAGGTTACGGGGGGGGATACGAGCAGTACTTC. Translation gives CASSLGYGGGYEQYF.

This rearrangement joins TRBV7-2 to TRBJ2-2; D is unresolved. Germline loops: CDR1 SGHTA, CDR2 FQGNSA. V lost 1 base and J 6 bases, leaving 9 bases between the germline ends. The CDR3 covers 14 residues. The CDR3 here is CASSLVRLPGELFF. The DNA of the CDR3 is TGTGCCAGCAGCTTAGTTAGATTGCCCGGGGAGCTGTTTTTT.

This chain uses TRBV10-3 with TRBJ1-2, with TRBD1 as a possible D gene (5 bases). The CDR3 consists of 14 residues. Germline assignment: CDR1 ENHRY and CDR2 SYGVKD. The ends were cut back, 2 bases at V and 2 bases at J, with 9 bases in the middle. CDR3 sequence: CAISEQAGNYGYTF. The DNA of the CDR3 is TGTGCCATCAGTGAGCAGGCAGGGAACTATGGCTACACCTTC.

This clone turned up a few times. In DNA form, the CDR3 reads TGTGCCAGCAGCCGGACAGGGGACATCCTCTACGAGCAGTACTTC. This codes for CASSRTGDILYEQYF. This chain joins TRBV6-5 and TRBJ2-7; 9 bases match TRBD1. The CDR3 length is 15 residues. The V gene's germline CDR1 is MNHEY and CDR2 SVGAGI. Trimming cost V 6 bases and J 3 bases; bases outside gene matches: 9.

To note about this clone: Different DNA sequences within this sample yield the same CDR3. In nucleotides, the CDR3 is TGTGCCAGTAGTCTAGGACAGTATGGCTACACCTTC. It translates to CASSLGQYGYTF. The chain joins TRBV19 to TRBJ1-2; tentatively, D is TRBD1 (6 bases). This CDR3 contains 12 residues. V was pared by 5 bases and J by 5 bases, with 9 bases between. Germline loops: CDR1 LNHDA, CDR2 SQIVND (reference sequence).

This rearrangement joins TRBV18 to TRBJ1-2; 7 nucleotides agree with TRBD1. The CDR3 contains 16 residues. Germline values: CDR1 KGHSH, CDR2 LQKENI. V lost 2 bases to trimming and J lost 4 bases; unmatched junction nucleotides: 10. The CDR3 nucleotides read TGTGCCAGCTCACCAACAGATGCGAGGGGGCCCTATGGCTACACCTTC. Translation gives CASSPTDARGPYGYTF.

The rearrangement uses TRBV6-6 and TRBJ2-7; TRBD1 aligns across 9 bases. Germline CDR1 reads MNHNY; CDR2 reads SVGAGI (reference sequence). CDR3 length: 14 amino acids. After removal of 4 bases from V and 5 bases from J, the junction contained 6 bases not matched to a gene. CDR3 region: CASSLETGGDEQYF. DNA for the CDR3: TGTGCCAGCAGTTTAGAGACAGGGGGGGACGAGCAGTACTTC.

The chain carries TRBV25-1 and TRBJ1-1; D not resolved. The germline V and J ends were trimmed by 3 bases and 1 base, with 12 bases remaining between them. This CDR3 comprises 15 residues. The germline gives CDR1 MGHDK, CDR2 SYGVNS. DNA of the CDR3: TGTGCCAGCAGTGAGGGTGGCCGGAGGAACACTGAAGCTTTCTTT. Translating gives CASSEGGRRNTEAFF.

This clone was picked up one time. The V and J genes are TRBV14 and TRBJ2-7; the match to TRBD1 covers 7 bases. Germline CDR1 and CDR2: SGHDN and FVKESK. This CDR3 spans 19 amino acids. Trimming removed 2 bases from V and 0 bases from J; junction bases left unmatched: 16. In DNA form, the CDR3 reads TGTGCCAGCAGCCAAAGCCTCACAACAGGGGCCCCCTCCTCCTACGAGCAGTACTTC. Its translation is CASSQSLTTGAPSSYEQYF.

The J gene is TRBJ1-6, the V gene TRBV7-2, with 9 bases lining up with TRBD1. Germline values: CDR1 SGHTA, CDR2 FQGNSA. This CDR3 contains 15 residues. Trimming removed 5 bases from V and 5 bases from J; junction bases left unmatched: 4. CDR3 region: CASSPGQGNNSPLHF. In nucleotides, the CDR3 is TGTGCCAGCAGCCCGGGACAGGGTAATAATTCACCCCTCCACTTT.

In this sample, this clone turned up a few times. This chain links TRBV28 with TRBJ1-2; TRBD1 matches 8 bases. The CDR3 is 15 amino acids. Trimming removed 6 bases from V and 0 bases from J; junction bases left unmatched: 6. Germline loops: CDR1 MDHEN, CDR2 SYDVKM. As DNA, the CDR3 is TGTGCCAGCAGCTCCGGGACAGGAGCTAACTATGGCTACACCTTC. Translated, it gives CASSSGTGANYGYTF.

This chain joins TRBV7-2 and TRBJ2-3, with 7 bases that match TRBD2. The V and J ends lost 3 bases and 9 bases, in that order; junction bases with no gene match: 15. The CDR3 has 16 amino acids. Per the germline V gene, CDR1 is SGHTA and CDR2 is FQGNSA. Here the CDR3 reads CASSFWPSGAGVTQYF. The CDR3 DNA sequence: TGTGCCAGCAGCTTCTGGCCTAGCGGTGCAGGAGTGACGCAGTATTTT.

The V call is TRBV11-2, the J call TRBJ2-7, with 8 bases aligning to TRBD1. CDR3 size: 15 residues. The ends lost 0 bases at V and 3 bases at J; junction bases unmatched: 4. CDR1 is SGHAT and CDR2 is FQNNGV in the germline V gene. CDR3 in amino acids: CASSLDNDRGYEQYF. The CDR3 nucleotides read TGTGCCAGCAGCTTAGACAACGACAGGGGCTACGAGCAGTACTTC.

The chain recombines TRBV4-2 with TRBJ2-7; 16 nucleotides align to TRBD2. Germline V CDR1 and CDR2: LGHNA, YNFKEQ. V shed 0 bases, J shed 0 bases, and the junction held 14 bases outside the gene matches. This CDR3 is 22 amino acids long. DNA for the CDR3: TGTGCCAGCAGCCAAGATTTGGGGTCCCCGGGACTAGCGGGGGGGAGCTCCTACGAGCAGTACTTC. It specifies CASSQDLGSPGLAGGSSYEQYF.

The chain recombines TRBV5-1 with TRBJ1-6, with 9 bases identical to TRBD1. CDR1 SGHRS and CDR2 YFSETQ come from the germline V gene. This CDR3 spans 17 amino acids. The trim removed 3 bases at V and 4 bases at J, leaving 8 bases unmatched. DNA of the CDR3: TGCGCCAGCAGCTCTGACAGGGGGGCCCCTTATAATTCACCCCTCCACTTT. It translates to CASSSDRGAPYNSPLHF.

This clone was seen just once. The chain couples TRBV7-9 to TRBJ1-2, with D possibly being TRBD1 (6 bases). The length of the CDR3 is 15 residues. The V and J ends lost 2 bases and 1 base respectively, with 11 bases between them. CDR1 and CDR2 from the germline V gene are SEHNR and FQNEAQ (reference sequence). The CDR3 is CASSLSRGNNYGYTF. The CDR3 DNA is TGTGCCAGCAGCTTAAGCAGGGGAAATAACTATGGCTACACCTTC.

The genes are TRBV5-1 and TRBJ2-7, with D perhaps TRBD2 (6 bases). The CDR3 contains 14 residues. Trimming stripped 0 bases from V and 3 bases from J, with 10 bases between. CDR1 and CDR2 from the germline V gene are SGHRS and YFSETQ. For the CDR3, the DNA is TGCGCCAGCAGCTTGGCCTCGACTAGCTACGAGCAGTACTTC. It is translated as CASSLASTSYEQYF.

V gene TRBV18 combines with J gene TRBJ1-2; maybe TRBD1 (6 bases). Germline CDR1 is KGHSH and CDR2 is LQKENI. The CDR3 length is 13 residues. V shed 4 bases and J shed 6 bases, with 12 bases lying between them. The CDR3 bases are TGTGCCAGCTCACACCGGGACACCGATGGCTACACCTTC. Translated: CASSHRDTDGYTF.

This sequence joins TRBV7-9 and TRBJ2-3; 10 bases map to TRBD2. The trim removed 3 bases at V and 4 bases at J, leaving 7 bases unmatched. The CDR3 totals 16 residues. In germline, CDR1 is SEHNR, CDR2 FQNEAQ (reference sequence). The CDR3: CASSFRSGGVPDTQYF. The DNA of the CDR3 is TGTGCCAGCAGCTTTCGCAGCGGGGGGGTTCCAGATACGCAGTATTTT.

The chain is built from TRBV6-1 and TRBJ1-5; D gene uncertain. V lost 3 bases and J lost 4, with 16 bases in between. The CDR3 is made up of 16 amino acids. Germline V gene data show CDR1 as MNHNS and CDR2 as SASEGT. The CDR3 sequence: CASSEEAYLQNQPQHF. The CDR3 nucleotides are TGTGCCAGCAGTGAGGAGGCATACTTACAAAATCAGCCCCAGCATTTT.

This CDR3 reads CASSSQGANTEAFF. CDR3 in DNA: TGCGCCAGCAGCTCACAGGGGGCCAACACTGAAGCTTTCTTT. The chain couples TRBV5-1 to TRBJ1-1; 9 nucleotides agree with TRBD1. The germline gives CDR1 SGHRS, CDR2 YFSETQ. The V and J ends lost 3 bases and 2 bases, in that order; junction bases with no gene match: 2. This CDR3 has 14 residues.

J is TRBJ1-2 and V is TRBV19, with TRBD1 identical over 7 bases. CDR1 is LNHDA and CDR2 is SQIVND in the germline V gene (reference sequence). The ends lost 5 bases at V and 3 bases at J; junction bases unmatched: 15. The CDR3 length is 17 residues. The CDR3: CASSLRTGALGDYGYTF. In DNA form, the CDR3 reads TGTGCCAGTAGTCTCAGGACAGGCGCGCTTGGGGACTATGGCTACACCTTC.

Here the CDR3 reads CASSSTGESTEAFF. The CDR3 coding sequence is TGTGCCAGCAGCTCGACAGGGGAAAGTACTGAAGCTTTCTTT. This chain uses TRBV7-8 with TRBJ1-1; the match to TRBD1 covers 8 bases. The CDR3 loop spans 14 amino acids. Germline CDR1 reads SGHVS; CDR2 reads FQNEAQ. Losses at the gene ends were 4 bases for V and 5 bases for J; bases not matched to a gene: 6.

This clone was counted once. V usage is TRBV11-1 and J usage is TRBJ1-1, with D maybe TRBD1 (5 bases). CDR3 length: 15 residues. Per germline, CDR1 SGHAT and CDR2 FQDESV (reference sequence). Trimming stripped 0 bases from V and 1 base from J, with 9 bases between. This CDR3 is CASSLARTQNTEAFF. CDR3 DNA: TGTGCCAGCAGCTTAGCGCGGACACAGAACACTGAAGCTTTCTTT. Complete variable domain (other parts from reference TRBV11-1 and TRBJ1-1): EAEVAQSPRYKITEKSQAVAFWCDPISGHATLYWYRQILGQGPELLVQFQDESVVDDSQLPKDRFSAERLKGVDSTLKIQPAELGDSAMYLCASSLARTQNTEAFFGQGTRLTVV.